This TCR beta chain was sequenced for a study of T-cell reconstitution after alpha-beta-depleted transplantation in children. This clonotype was observed at least ten times. During its preparation, the TCRbeta library received unique molecular identifiers. A single record per CDR3 protein comes from TCRdb applying MiXCR to the PCR reads. Among about 640,000 distinct CDR3 sequences listed, roughly 15% were seen once. This receptor was obtained from a human donor who donated a stem cell graft to a child with acute myeloid leukemia. The source was PBMCs from the stem cell graft donor, collected from the stem cell graft.

CDR3 sequence (DNA): TGCAGTGCTGCTCCGGGACTAGCGGGGAAGGGAACAAAAAACATTCAGTACTTC. Protein sequence: CSAAPGLAGKGTKNIQYF. V is TRBV20-1 and J is TRBJ2-4, with 13 bases matching TRBD2. Germline V lookup: CDR1 DFQATT, CDR2 SNEGSKA (reference sequence). V was clipped by 5 bases and J by 4 bases; unmatched bases: 14. The CDR3 spans 18 residues.